The clone carrying this T cell receptor (beta chain) appeared a few times. Its antigen is currently unknown. MiXCR was run by TCRdb on the reads, yielding one entry per CDR3 protein. The table records around 300,000 distinct CDR3 sequences, around a tenth of them present only once. The sample originates from a study of T cell repertoires in cytomegalovirus infection. About the research overall: CMV infection and matching HLA type were both indicated by public TCR beta signatures. General study points: The ex vivo response showed dominance by HLA-C-restricted CMV-specific TCR beta clonotypes. Cumulative frequency of public TCR beta families picked out carriers of CMV plus the relevant HLA.

CDR1 and CDR2 from the germline V gene are SGHTA and FQGTGA. V was cut by 5 bases and J by 4 bases, with 17 bases left in between. The CDR3 totals 15 residues. This receptor was taken from a human donor in good health (CMV status not recorded). Some clones in this sample may be carry-over from other donors' samples. The sequencing sample was made of PBMCs. The J gene is TRBJ1-2, the V gene TRBV7-3, with a weak D call TRBD1 (5 bases). CDR3 protein: CASSPTSQGIYGYTF. The CDR3 coding sequence is TGTGCCAGCAGCCCAACCAGTCAGGGAATCTATGGCTACACCTTC.